Listed here is a single T cell receptor beta chain. The target antigen is unknown. The source of the sample is a study of T cell repertoires in cytomegalovirus infection. Study at large: Researchers turned to recently identified HLA-C-restricted CMV epitopes as well as well-studied HLA-B-restricted ones. Study observations and caveats: The cumulative frequency of public TCR beta families distinguished individuals who carried CMV together with the relevant HLA. HLA-C-restricted CMV clonotypes gave the most frequent clonotype in two of eight donors.

The germline gives CDR1 SQVTM, CDR2 ANQGSEA. The trim removed 7 bases at V and 2 bases at J, leaving 11 bases unmatched. The CDR3 is 15 amino acids. TCRdb itself ran the reads through MiXCR, one entry per CDR3 protein. The table records some 350,000 distinct CDR3 sequences, approximately 30% of them present only once. The sequence was obtained from a human donor in good health (CMV status not recorded). Some clones in this sample may be carry-over from other donors' samples. This chain joins TRBV29-1 and TRBJ2-1; 7 bases are a match to TRBD2. This sample comprised cultured PBMCs, obtained from culture after CMV antigen stimulation. CDR3: CSGRVAGVAYNEQFF. In DNA, the CDR3 is TGCAGCGGGAGGGTGGCGGGAGTAGCCTACAATGAGCAGTTCTTC.